The rows below give T cell receptor beta chains drawn from one sample of a study of CD8+ T cells in alopecia areata. This table comes from immunoSEQ multiplex PCR, and its TCRdb copy is limited to in-frame clones, with some not included. Here the sample spans some 96,000 clones, 50% to 75% being singletons. The sequenced sample was CD8+ T cells sorted from blood, obtained at week 4, from a patient treated with tofacitinib. The receptor source for this set is a human donor with alopecia areata. CDR3s include the opening cysteine and the closing phenylalanine or tryptophan. Fields, in order: clone size, D gene, J gene, V gene, CDR3 protein, CDR3 DNA. A D gene is named only where the DNA matches it firmly. A clone size is listed for some rows: how often the clone was seen (once, few, many), or a class if it is expanded.

clone size: .; D gene: TRBD2; J gene: TRBJ2-3; V gene: TRBV7-6; CDR3 protein: CASSLVLTSGGTDTQYF; CDR3 DNA: TGTGCCAGCAGCTTAGTCCTCACTAGCGGGGGCACAGATACGCAGTATTTT
clone size: .; D gene: TRBD1; J gene: TRBJ1-1; V gene: TRBV29-1; CDR3 protein: CSVEEDRGLTEAFF; CDR3 DNA: TGCAGCGTTGAAGAAGACAGGGGGCTTACTGAAGCTTTCTTT
clone size: few; D gene: TRBD2; J gene: TRBJ2-1; V gene: TRBV29-1; CDR3 protein: CSVELAGSYNEQFF; CDR3 DNA: TGCAGCGTTGAACTAGCGGGCTCCTACAATGAGCAGTTCTTC
clone size: .; D gene: TRBD1; J gene: TRBJ1-5; V gene: TRBV4-1; CDR3 protein: CASSQDRNQPQHF; CDR3 DNA: TGCGCCAGCAGCCAGGACAGGAATCAGCCCCAGCATTTT
clone size: once; D gene: TRBD1; J gene: TRBJ2-1; V gene: TRBV4-1; CDR3 protein: CASSQVGTGTYNEQFF; CDR3 DNA: TGCGCCAGCAGCCAAGTAGGGACAGGAACCTACAATGAGCAGTTCTTC
clone size: .; D gene: TRBD1; J gene: TRBJ1-2; V gene: TRBV19; CDR3 protein: CASRAGGDDGYTF; CDR3 DNA: TGTGCCAGTAGAGCAGGGGGCGACGATGGCTACACCTTC
clone size: once; D gene: TRBD1; J gene: TRBJ2-7; V gene: TRBV30; CDR3 protein: CAWSAGTGLGDEQYF; CDR3 DNA: TGTGCCTGGAGTGCCGGGACAGGCCTGGGGGACGAGCAGTACTTC
clone size: .; D gene: .; J gene: TRBJ2-5; V gene: TRBV7-8; CDR3 protein: CASSFGGTPQETQYF; CDR3 DNA: TGTGCCAGCAGCTTCGGTGGGACCCCACAAGAGACCCAGTACTTC
clone size: .; D gene: .; J gene: TRBJ2-7; V gene: TRBV29-1; CDR3 protein: CSVETGAYEQYF; CDR3 DNA: TGCAGCGTTGAAACTGGGGCCTACGAGCAGTACTTC
clone size: .; D gene: .; J gene: TRBJ2-7; V gene: TRBV11-2; CDR3 protein: CASSLDSYEQYF; CDR3 DNA: TGTGCCAGCAGCTTAGACTCATACGAGCAGTACTTC
clone size: .; D gene: .; J gene: TRBJ1-2; V gene: TRBV27; CDR3 protein: CASRTYYGYTF; CDR3 DNA: TGTGCCAGCAGGACCTACTATGGCTACACCTTC
clone size: .; D gene: TRBD2; J gene: TRBJ2-3; V gene: TRBV7-2; CDR3 protein: CASSLVAGVADTQYF; CDR3 DNA: TGTGCCAGCAGCTTAGTAGCGGGGGTGGCAGATACGCAGTATTTT
clone size: .; D gene: TRBD2; J gene: TRBJ2-3; V gene: TRBV2; CDR3 protein: CASRQGLAATDTQYF; CDR3 DNA: TGTGCCAGCAGGCAGGGACTAGCGGCCACAGATACGCAGTATTTT
clone size: .; D gene: TRBD2; J gene: TRBJ2-5; V gene: TRBV28; CDR3 protein: CASSLGTSAYQETQYF; CDR3 DNA: TGTGCCAGCAGTTTAGGGACTAGCGCGTACCAAGAGACCCAGTACTTC
clone size: .; D gene: .; J gene: TRBJ2-7; V gene: TRBV27; CDR3 protein: CASSPGTDEQYF; CDR3 DNA: TGTGCCAGCAGCCCGGGGACGGACGAGCAGTACTTC
clone size: .; D gene: .; J gene: TRBJ1-5; V gene: TRBV30; CDR3 protein: CAWSVVVRVVLRSNQPQHF; CDR3 DNA: TGTGCCTGGAGTGTAGTTGTCAGGGTCGTCCTCCGTTCCAATCAGCCCCAGCATTTT
clone size: few; D gene: .; J gene: TRBJ2-2; V gene: TRBV29-1; CDR3 protein: CSVTGTSSIRNTGELFF; CDR3 DNA: TGCAGCGTCACCGGGACGTCCTCAATTCGTAACACCGGGGAGCTGTTTTTT
clone size: .; D gene: .; J gene: TRBJ2-5; V gene: TRBV7-9; CDR3 protein: CASSPEGFQGLETQYF; CDR3 DNA: TGTGCCAGCAGCCCCGAAGGCTTCCAAGGTCTTGAGACCCAGTACTTC
clone size: .; D gene: TRBD2; J gene: TRBJ2-4; V gene: TRBV30; CDR3 protein: CAWSRSGNVKNIQYF; CDR3 DNA: TGTGCCTGGAGTAGAAGCGGGAACGTCAAAAACATTCAGTACTTC
clone size: .; D gene: .; J gene: TRBJ1-1; V gene: TRBV4-3; CDR3 protein: CASSQDLGEVNTEAFF; CDR3 DNA: TGCGCCAGCAGCCAAGATCTCGGGGAGGTGAACACTGAAGCTTTCTTT
clone size: .; D gene: .; J gene: TRBJ1-2; V gene: TRBV4-3; CDR3 protein: CASSQDFRVRYGYTF; CDR3 DNA: TGCGCCAGCAGCCAAGATTTCAGGGTGCGATATGGCTACACCTTC
clone size: few; D gene: .; J gene: TRBJ2-1; V gene: TRBV27; CDR3 protein: CASKGPDNEQFF; CDR3 DNA: TGTGCCAGCAAAGGGCCCGACAATGAGCAGTTCTTC
clone size: few; D gene: .; J gene: TRBJ2-5; V gene: TRBV4-1; CDR3 protein: CASSQGRETQYF; CDR3 DNA: TGCGCCAGCAGCCAAGGGCGTGAGACCCAGTACTTC
clone size: .; D gene: TRBD1; J gene: TRBJ2-7; V gene: TRBV30; CDR3 protein: CAWSGTGGRVDEQYF; CDR3 DNA: TGTGCCTGGTCCGGGACAGGGGGGCGCGTAGACGAGCAGTACTTC
clone size: .; D gene: TRBD1; J gene: TRBJ2-3; V gene: TRBV19; CDR3 protein: CASSWTGGTDTQYF; CDR3 DNA: TGTGCCAGTAGTTGGACAGGGGGCACAGATACGCAGTATTTT
clone size: .; D gene: .; J gene: TRBJ2-7; V gene: TRBV10-3; CDR3 protein: CAISELEGGGIPNPSEQYF; CDR3 DNA: TGTGCCATCAGTGAGTTAGAAGGTGGGGGTATACCTAATCCTAGCGAGCAGTACTTC
clone size: .; D gene: .; J gene: TRBJ1-2; V gene: TRBV13; CDR3 protein: CASRSHDKFYGYTF; CDR3 DNA: TGTGCCAGCAGGTCTCACGACAAATTTTATGGCTACACCTTC
clone size: .; D gene: .; J gene: TRBJ1-1; V gene: TRBV19; CDR3 protein: CATRGVEAFF; CDR3 DNA: TGTGCCACCCGGGGAGTCGAAGCTTTCTTT
clone size: once; D gene: .; J gene: TRBJ2-3; V gene: TRBV27; CDR3 protein: CASSSLSSTDTQYF; CDR3 DNA: TGTGCCAGCAGTTCACTCTCTAGCACAGATACGCAGTATTTT
clone size: few; D gene: TRBD1; J gene: TRBJ2-7; V gene: TRBV4-1; CDR3 protein: CASSHPGQGGYEQYF; CDR3 DNA: TGCGCCAGCAGCCATCCGGGACAGGGAGGCTACGAGCAGTACTTC
clone size: .; D gene: .; J gene: TRBJ2-3; V gene: TRBV9; CDR3 protein: CASTPGGSPDTQYF; CDR3 DNA: TGTGCCAGCACCCCTGGGGGAAGCCCAGATACGCAGTATTTT
clone size: .; D gene: TRBD2; J gene: TRBJ2-7; V gene: TRBV2; CDR3 protein: CASSEGGLDYYEQYF; CDR3 DNA: TGTGCCAGCAGTGAAGGGGGACTAGACTACTACGAGCAGTACTTC
clone size: .; D gene: .; J gene: TRBJ1-4; V gene: TRBV27; CDR3 protein: CANSRSAGRRATLFNEKLFF; CDR3 DNA: TGTGCCAACAGCCGTTCCGCAGGACGTCGGGCTACATTATTCAATGAAAAACTGTTTTTT
clone size: .; D gene: TRBD2; J gene: TRBJ2-7; V gene: TRBV9; CDR3 protein: CASSPRLAGGKFYEQYF; CDR3 DNA: TGTGCCAGCAGCCCAAGACTAGCGGGGGGTAAATTCTACGAGCAGTACTTC
clone size: once; D gene: TRBD2; J gene: TRBJ2-5; V gene: TRBV9; CDR3 protein: CASSVEGGRETQYF; CDR3 DNA: TGTGCCAGCAGCGTAGAGGGCGGGAGAGAGACCCAGTACTTC
clone size: few; D gene: TRBD2; J gene: TRBJ2-1; V gene: TRBV29-1; CDR3 protein: CSVEGLAGGNEQFF; CDR3 DNA: TGCAGCGTTGAAGGACTAGCGGGGGGGAATGAGCAGTTCTTC
clone size: .; D gene: .; J gene: TRBJ2-1; V gene: TRBV7-6; CDR3 protein: CASSLAVEGLRVPLLIEQFF; CDR3 DNA: TGTGCCAGCAGCTTAGCGGTGGAGGGACTCAGGGTGCCCCTCCTCATCGAGCAGTTCTTC
clone size: .; D gene: .; J gene: TRBJ2-1; V gene: TRBV4-1; CDR3 protein: CASSQGPNEQFF; CDR3 DNA: TGCGCCAGCAGCCAAGGGCCGAATGAGCAGTTCTTC
clone size: .; D gene: TRBD1; J gene: TRBJ2-5; V gene: TRBV29-1; CDR3 protein: CSVDPGQGFGDTQYF; CDR3 DNA: TGCAGCGTTGATCCGGGACAGGGGTTCGGAGATACCCAGTACTTC
clone size: few; D gene: TRBD2; J gene: TRBJ2-7; V gene: TRBV7-9; CDR3 protein: CASSPPYSSGSYEQYF; CDR3 DNA: TGTGCCAGCAGCCCCCCGTATTCTAGCGGTTCCTACGAGCAGTACTTC
clone size: few; D gene: .; J gene: TRBJ2-7; V gene: TRBV4-3; CDR3 protein: CASSQGYGSYEQYF; CDR3 DNA: TGCGCCAGCAGCCAAGGGTACGGGTCCTACGAGCAGTACTTC
clone size: .; D gene: .; J gene: TRBJ2-6; V gene: TRBV28; CDR3 protein: CASSSEGGLHSGANVLTF; CDR3 DNA: TGTGCCAGCAGTTCTGAGGGGGGGCTCCACTCTGGGGCCAACGTCCTGACTTTC
clone size: .; D gene: .; J gene: TRBJ1-6; V gene: TRBV10-3; CDR3 protein: CAIREDTNSPLHF; CDR3 DNA: TGTGCCATCAGGGAGGACACTAATTCACCCCTCCACTTT
clone size: .; D gene: TRBD1; J gene: TRBJ2-5; V gene: TRBV2; CDR3 protein: CASRKPGTEETQYF; CDR3 DNA: TGTGCCAGCAGGAAACCTGGGACAGAAGAGACCCAGTACTTC
clone size: .; D gene: .; J gene: TRBJ2-7; V gene: TRBV29-1; CDR3 protein: CSVEDWGDRRYEQYF; CDR3 DNA: TGCAGCGTTGAAGATTGGGGGGACAGACGCTACGAGCAGTACTTC
clone size: .; D gene: .; J gene: TRBJ2-7; V gene: TRBV15; CDR3 protein: CATSRAGSGYEQYF; CDR3 DNA: TGTGCCACCAGCAGAGCAGGGAGTGGCTACGAGCAGTACTTC
clone size: few; D gene: .; J gene: TRBJ1-1; V gene: TRBV19; CDR3 protein: CASTVGMNTEAFF; CDR3 DNA: TGTGCCAGTACGGTGGGCATGAACACTGAAGCTTTCTTT
clone size: .; D gene: .; J gene: TRBJ2-5; V gene: TRBV2; CDR3 protein: CASMWGTETQYF; CDR3 DNA: TGTGCCAGCATGTGGGGGACGGAGACCCAGTACTTC
clone size: .; D gene: .; J gene: TRBJ2-3; V gene: TRBV4-1; CDR3 protein: CASSQGGGKGSDTQYF; CDR3 DNA: TGCGCCAGCAGCCAAGGAGGCGGGAAGGGGTCAGATACGCAGTATTTT
clone size: .; D gene: TRBD1; J gene: TRBJ2-7; V gene: TRBV7-2; CDR3 protein: CASTWDRAYEQYF; CDR3 DNA: TGTGCCAGCACTTGGGACAGGGCTTACGAGCAGTACTTC
clone size: .; D gene: TRBD1; J gene: TRBJ1-1; V gene: TRBV13; CDR3 protein: CASSLVQGTTEAFF; CDR3 DNA: TGTGCCAGCAGCTTAGTACAGGGGACCACTGAAGCTTTCTTT
clone size: .; D gene: .; J gene: TRBJ2-1; V gene: TRBV29-1; CDR3 protein: CSGDRDVLNEQFF; CDR3 DNA: TGCAGTGGGGACCGGGACGTTCTGAATGAGCAGTTCTTC
clone size: once; D gene: TRBD1; J gene: TRBJ2-3; V gene: TRBV2; CDR3 protein: CASSGRSGTGVPDTQYF; CDR3 DNA: TGTGCCAGCAGCGGCAGATCCGGGACAGGGGTCCCAGATACGCAGTATTTT
clone size: .; D gene: TRBD2; J gene: TRBJ2-1; V gene: TRBV29-1; CDR3 protein: CSVEGTSDYNEQFF; CDR3 DNA: TGCAGCGTTGAAGGGACTAGCGATTACAATGAGCAGTTCTTC
clone size: once; D gene: .; J gene: TRBJ2-2; V gene: TRBV30; CDR3 protein: CAWRGGHAGELFF; CDR3 DNA: TGTGCCTGGAGAGGAGGCCACGCCGGGGAGCTGTTTTTT
clone size: many; D gene: .; J gene: TRBJ2-7; V gene: TRBV7-9; CDR3 protein: CASSFLDPYEQYF; CDR3 DNA: TGTGCCAGCAGCTTTTTAGACCCCTACGAGCAGTACTTC
clone size: .; D gene: .; J gene: TRBJ1-6; V gene: TRBV27; CDR3 protein: CASSPTARLGSPLHF; CDR3 DNA: TGTGCCAGCAGCCCCACCGCCCGGCTGGGTTCACCCCTCCACTTT
clone size: .; D gene: TRBD1; J gene: TRBJ2-1; V gene: TRBV7-2; CDR3 protein: CASSHPVDRALNEQFF; CDR3 DNA: TGTGCCAGCAGCCACCCGGTAGACAGGGCGCTCAATGAGCAGTTCTTC
clone size: many; D gene: .; J gene: TRBJ2-1; V gene: TRBV6-5; CDR3 protein: CASSYEGNEQFF; CDR3 DNA: TGTGCCAGCAGTTACGAGGGGAATGAGCAGTTCTTC